Shown below are 15 T cell receptor beta chains from a single sample sequenced in a study of T cells in Graves' hyperthyroidism and ophthalmopathy (dated 2019 in TCRdb). To prepare the library, multiplex PCR was applied. Data came from an Illumina HiSeq 2000. Amplification of TCR beta CDR3 regions was carried out from RNA transcripts. The TCR CDR3 was subjected to a first round of RT-PCR using the HTBI primer set and the Qiagen OneStep RT-PCR kit. TCRdb redid the processing of the public reads, applying fastp at Q25 and MiXCR, and retained in-frame beta chains. Identical CDR3 protein sequences are pooled into one entry, listed with their most common genes and DNA. A total of hundreds of thousands of distinct CDR3 sequences appear in this sample, about 20% of them only once. The ten largest clonotypes hold around 50% of the sample. The sequencing input was blood. Receptor source: a woman aged 65 to 85 with Graves' ophthalmopathy.

The chain recombines TRBV12-5 with TRBJ2-4, with 7 bases aligning to TRBD1. The CDR3 has 12 amino acids. Germline V CDR1 and CDR2: LGHNT, FRNRAP. V gave up 4 bases and J gave up 15 bases; unmatched junction bases: 9. CDR3 DNA: TGTGCTAGTGGTTCATCGACAGGGCGTAGGTACTTC. Protein sequence: CASGSSTGRRYF.

There are a few counts of this clonotype. This chain connects TRBV7-9 to TRBJ1-2; 7 bases map to TRBD1. CDR3 length equals 14 residues. Germline CDR1 is SEHNR and CDR2 is FQNEAQ (reference sequence). Trimming cost V 7 bases and J 0 bases; bases outside gene matches: 5. CDR3 sequence (DNA): TGTGCCAGCAATCAGGGGGGGTCTAACTATGGCTACACCTTC. This codes for CASNQGGSNYGYTF.

The chain recombines TRBV12-3 or TRBV12-4 with TRBJ1-2; D might be TRBD1 (6 bases). The CDR3 spans 13 residues. Trimming cost V 6 bases and J 6 bases, with 14 bases left between them. The CDR3 loop is CASSLLTGHGYTF. The CDR3, as DNA: TGTGCCAGCAGCCTGTTGACAGGCCATGGCTACACCTTC.

This clonotype was seen a handful of times. This chain uses TRBV2 with TRBJ2-6; D gene ambiguous. Germline loops: CDR1 SNHLY, CDR2 FYNNEI. The ends were cut back, 4 bases at V and 2 bases at J, with 6 bases in the middle. The CDR3 runs 14 residues. The CDR3 sequence: CASSVRAGANVLTF. The CDR3 nucleotides are TGTGCCAGCAGTGTCCGGGCTGGGGCCAACGTCCTGACTTTC.

This chain joins TRBV24-1 and TRBJ2-1; 10 nucleotides match TRBD2. The germline V gene encodes CDR1 KGHDR and CDR2 SFDVKD. V trimming: 0 bases; J trimming: 6 bases; junction bases outside the gene matches: 7. CDR3 length: 17 residues. The CDR3 DNA follows: TGTGCCACCAGTGATTTGCGGTCTAGCGGGAGCTTCAATGAGCAGTTCTTC. It translates to CATSDLRSSGSFNEQFF.

The genes are TRBV6-1 and TRBJ2-7; D unresolved. V lost 7 bases and J 5 bases, leaving 9 bases between the germline ends. This CDR3 is built from 11 residues. CDR1 is MNHNS, CDR2 SASEGT, per germline. The CDR3, as DNA: TGTGCCAGCACCCACTTGAACGAGCAGTACTTC. Its translation: CASTHLNEQYF.

In this sample, this clonotype turned up many times. V is TRBV11-2 and J is TRBJ1-2; D is unclear. CDR3 length: 14 amino acids. The germline V gene has CDR1 SGHAT and CDR2 FQNNGV. With 5 bases removed from V and 4 bases from J, the gap between germline ends came to 14 bases. The CDR3 nucleotides are TGTGCCAGCAGCCACCCCGGGGTTAGCTATGGCTACACCTTC. Translated: CASSHPGVSYGYTF.

The genes are TRBV2 and TRBJ2-7; 11 bases agree with TRBD2. Germline trimming cut 9 bases from V and 1 base from J; bases unmatched to any gene: 11. The CDR3 sequence is 16 residues long. Germline CDR1 and CDR2: SNHLY and FYNNEI. CDR3 protein: CASGGRLAGPSYEQYF. DNA of the CDR3: TGTGCCAGTGGGGGGCGACTAGCGGGGCCATCCTACGAGCAGTACTTC.

Details on this clonotype: The junction departs from the called germline gene at one end, perhaps through a read error. This chain's CDR3 is CAASWSMNTEAFF. Here the CDR3 DNA reads TGTGCCGCCAGCTGGTCTATGAACACTGAAGCTTTCTTT. The chain has TRBV15 and TRBJ1-1; no firm D call. The CDR3 totals 13 residues. Germline assignment: CDR1 LNHNV and CDR2 YYDKDF (reference sequence).

This clonotype was observed many times. The chain recombines TRBV28 with TRBJ1-4; D may be TRBD1 (6 bases). The ends were cut back, 6 bases at V and 6 bases at J, with 8 bases in the middle. Germline V gene lookup returns CDR1 MDHEN and CDR2 SYDVKM. The CDR3 is 12 residues long. For the CDR3, the DNA is TGTGCCAGCAGGACAGGACATGAAAAACTGTTTTTT. Its protein is CASRTGHEKLFF.

This rearrangement joins TRBV20-1 to TRBJ2-6, with 11 bases that match TRBD2. The CDR3 length is 17 residues. Germline CDR1 and CDR2: DFQATT and SNEGSKA (reference sequence). V shed 4 bases, J shed 0 bases, and the junction held 5 bases outside the gene matches. The CDR3 DNA sequence: TGCAGTGCTAAGACTAGCGGGACCTTCTCTGGGGCCAACGTCCTGACTTTC. Encoded protein: CSAKTSGTFSGANVLTF.

This chain joins TRBV5-1 and TRBJ2-1; 7 nucleotides align to TRBD1. Germline assignment: CDR1 SGHRS and CDR2 YFSETQ. Losses at the gene ends were 3 bases for V and 6 bases for J; bases not matched to a gene: 3. The CDR3 extends over 13 amino acids. CDR3 nucleotide sequence: TGCGCCAGCAGCTCACAGGGGTTCAATGAGCAGTTCTTC. Its translation is CASSSQGFNEQFF.

The chain carries TRBV7-2 and TRBJ2-7; no clear D. The CDR3 covers 15 residues. The germline V and J ends were trimmed by 2 bases and 2 bases, with 13 bases remaining between them. Germline V CDR1 and CDR2: SGHTA, FQGNSA. The CDR3 region has the DNA TGTGCCAGCAGCTTAATTTCTTCGGGTGCCTACGAGCAGTACTTC. Translation: CASSLISSGAYEQYF. Based on the CDR3 plus reference TRBV7-2 and TRBJ2-7, the full variable domain is GAGVSQSPSNKVTEKGKDVELRCDPISGHTALYWYRQSLGQGLEFLIYFQGNSAPDKSGLPSDRFSAERTGGSVSTLTIQRTQQEDSAVYLCASSLISSGAYEQYFGPGTRLTVT.

This clonotype was recorded many times. The chain is built from TRBV28 and TRBJ2-7; 13 nucleotides align to TRBD2. With V trimmed by 8 bases and J by 4 bases, 17 bases remained unmatched. The germline gives CDR1 MDHEN, CDR2 SYDVKM. This CDR3 region has 18 residues. CDR3 loop: CASDAGTSGNGVGYEQYF. CDR3 DNA: TGTGCCAGCGATGCCGGGACTAGCGGGAACGGAGTGGGGTACGAGCAGTACTTC.

This clonotype occurred a few times. V is TRBV6-1 and J is TRBJ2-5; the match to TRBD1 covers 11 bases. Germline CDR1 and CDR2: MNHNS and SASEGT. The V and J ends lost 10 bases and 4 bases, in that order; junction bases with no gene match: 8. The CDR3 totals 14 residues. CDR3 region: CATCPGTGGETQYF. In DNA form, the CDR3 reads TGTGCCACCTGCCCTGGGACAGGGGGAGAGACCCAGTACTTC.